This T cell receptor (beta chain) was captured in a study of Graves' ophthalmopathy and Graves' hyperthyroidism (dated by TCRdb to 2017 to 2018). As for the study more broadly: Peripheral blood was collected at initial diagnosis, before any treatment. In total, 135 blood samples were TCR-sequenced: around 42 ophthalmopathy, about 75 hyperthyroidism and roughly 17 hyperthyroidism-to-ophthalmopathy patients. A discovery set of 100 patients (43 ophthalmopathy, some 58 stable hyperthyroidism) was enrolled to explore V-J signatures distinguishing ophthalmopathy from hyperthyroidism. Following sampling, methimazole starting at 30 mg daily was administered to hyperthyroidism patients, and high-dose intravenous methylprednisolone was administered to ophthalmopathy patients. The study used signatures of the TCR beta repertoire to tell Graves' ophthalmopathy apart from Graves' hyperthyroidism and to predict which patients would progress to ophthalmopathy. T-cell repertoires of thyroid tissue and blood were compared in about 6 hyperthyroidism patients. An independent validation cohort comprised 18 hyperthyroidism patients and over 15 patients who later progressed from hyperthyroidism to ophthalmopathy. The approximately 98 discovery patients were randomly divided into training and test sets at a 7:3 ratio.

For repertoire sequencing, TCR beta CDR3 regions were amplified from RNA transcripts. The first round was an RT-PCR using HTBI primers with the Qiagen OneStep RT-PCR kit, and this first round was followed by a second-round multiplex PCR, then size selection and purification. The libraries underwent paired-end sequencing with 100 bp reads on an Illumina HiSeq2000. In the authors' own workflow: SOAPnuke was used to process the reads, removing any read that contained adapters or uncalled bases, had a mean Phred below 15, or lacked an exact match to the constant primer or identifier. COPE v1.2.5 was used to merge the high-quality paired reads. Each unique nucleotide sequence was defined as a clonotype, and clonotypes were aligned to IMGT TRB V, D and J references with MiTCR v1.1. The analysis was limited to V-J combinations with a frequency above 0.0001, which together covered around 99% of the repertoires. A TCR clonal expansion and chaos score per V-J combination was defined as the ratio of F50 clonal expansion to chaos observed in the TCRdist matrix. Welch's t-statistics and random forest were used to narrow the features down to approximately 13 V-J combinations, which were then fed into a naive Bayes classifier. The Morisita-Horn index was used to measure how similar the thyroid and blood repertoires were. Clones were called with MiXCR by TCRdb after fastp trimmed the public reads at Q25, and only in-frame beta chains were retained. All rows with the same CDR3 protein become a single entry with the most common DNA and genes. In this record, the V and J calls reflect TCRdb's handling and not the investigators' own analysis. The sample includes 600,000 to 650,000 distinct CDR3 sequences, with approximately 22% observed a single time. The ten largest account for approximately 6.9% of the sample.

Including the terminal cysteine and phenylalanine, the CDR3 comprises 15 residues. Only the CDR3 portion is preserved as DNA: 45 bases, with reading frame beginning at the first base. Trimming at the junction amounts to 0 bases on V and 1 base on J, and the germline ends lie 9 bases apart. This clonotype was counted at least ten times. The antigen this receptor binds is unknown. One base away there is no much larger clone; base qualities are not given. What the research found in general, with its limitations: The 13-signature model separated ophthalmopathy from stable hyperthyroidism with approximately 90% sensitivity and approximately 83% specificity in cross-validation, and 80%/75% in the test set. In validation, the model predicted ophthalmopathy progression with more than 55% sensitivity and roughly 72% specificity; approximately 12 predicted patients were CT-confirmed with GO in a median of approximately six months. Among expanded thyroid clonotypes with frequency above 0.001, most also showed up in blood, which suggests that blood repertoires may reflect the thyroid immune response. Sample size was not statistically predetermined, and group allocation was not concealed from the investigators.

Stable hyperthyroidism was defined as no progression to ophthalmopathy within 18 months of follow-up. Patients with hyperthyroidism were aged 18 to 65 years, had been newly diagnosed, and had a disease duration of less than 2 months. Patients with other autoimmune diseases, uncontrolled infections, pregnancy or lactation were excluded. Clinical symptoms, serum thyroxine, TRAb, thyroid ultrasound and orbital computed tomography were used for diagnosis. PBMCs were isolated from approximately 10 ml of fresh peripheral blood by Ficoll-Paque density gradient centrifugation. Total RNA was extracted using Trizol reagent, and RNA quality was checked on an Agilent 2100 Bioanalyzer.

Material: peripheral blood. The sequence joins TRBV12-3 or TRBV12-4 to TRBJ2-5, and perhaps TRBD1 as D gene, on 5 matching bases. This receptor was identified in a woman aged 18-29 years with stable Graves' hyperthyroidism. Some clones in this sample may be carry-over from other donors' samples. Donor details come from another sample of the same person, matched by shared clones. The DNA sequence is TGTGCCAGCAGTTTAGCGCAGGGCCCCCAAGAGACCCAGTACTTC. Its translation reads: CASSLAQGPQETQYF.